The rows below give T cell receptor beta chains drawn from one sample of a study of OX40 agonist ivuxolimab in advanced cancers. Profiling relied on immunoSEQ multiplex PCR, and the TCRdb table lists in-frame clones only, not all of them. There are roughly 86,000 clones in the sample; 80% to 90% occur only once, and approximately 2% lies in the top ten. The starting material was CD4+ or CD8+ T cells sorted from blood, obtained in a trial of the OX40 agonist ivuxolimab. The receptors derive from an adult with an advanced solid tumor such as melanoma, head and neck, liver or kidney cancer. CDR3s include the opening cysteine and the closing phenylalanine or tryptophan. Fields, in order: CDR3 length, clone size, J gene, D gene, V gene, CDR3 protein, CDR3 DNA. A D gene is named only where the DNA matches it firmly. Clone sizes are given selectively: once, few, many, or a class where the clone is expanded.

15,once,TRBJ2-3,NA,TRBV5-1,CASSLDNVFTDTQYF,TGCGCCAGCAGCTTGGACAACGTATTCACAGATACGCAGTATTTT
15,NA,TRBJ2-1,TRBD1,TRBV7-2,CASSVVGTGWDEQFF,TGTGCCAGCAGCGTAGTTGGGACAGGGTGGGATGAGCAGTTCTTC
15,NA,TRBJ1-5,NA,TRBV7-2,CASSHRGGSDQPQHF,TGTGCCAGCAGCCACCGGGGAGGGTCGGACCAGCCCCAGCATTTT
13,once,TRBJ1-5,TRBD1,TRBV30,CAWRGTGHQPQHF,TGTGCCTGGAGGGGGACAGGACATCAGCCCCAGCATTTT
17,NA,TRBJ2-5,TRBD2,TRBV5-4,CASSPEGSGGGLGTQYF,TGTGCCAGCAGCCCCGAGGGTAGCGGGGGGGGGTTAGGGACCCAGTACTTC
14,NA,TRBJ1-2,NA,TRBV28,CASSYPPAGSGYTF,TGTGCCAGCAGTTATCCCCCGGCGGGGAGTGGCTACACCTTC
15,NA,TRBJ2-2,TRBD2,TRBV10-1,CASSAGTSGPGELFF,TGCGCCAGCAGTGCCGGGACTAGCGGTCCCGGGGAGCTGTTTTTT
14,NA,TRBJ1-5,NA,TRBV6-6,CASSYSGGRQPQHF,TGTGCCAGCAGTTACTCGGGGGGGCGGCAGCCCCAGCATTTT
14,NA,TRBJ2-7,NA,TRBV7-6,CASSANPRSYEQYF,TGTGCCAGCAGCGCTAACCCCCGCTCCTACGAGCAGTACTTC
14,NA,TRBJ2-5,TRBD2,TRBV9,CASSLRGGRETQYF,TGTGCCAGCAGCTTACGGGGGGGCCGTGAGACCCAGTACTTC